The 30 T cell receptor beta chains given below trace back to one sample, sequenced in a study of CD8 T cells in ankylosing spondylitis. TCRdb independently ran MiXCR on the 5' RACE reads; one entry per CDR3 protein. This sample has 200,000 to 300,000 distinct CDR3 sequences, with 7% to 10% found just once. The sequencing input was blood, either unsorted or a sorted T cell fraction (not recorded which). These receptors all stem from a female donor with ankylosing spondylitis or in good health (not recorded which).

The chain is built from TRBV5-1 and TRBJ1-2; D is uncertain. V lost 2 bases, J lost 1 base, and 6 bases lay in between. The V gene's germline CDR1 is SGHRS and CDR2 YFSETQ. The CDR3 spans 13 residues. DNA for the CDR3: TGCGCCAGCAGCTTCTACATTAACTATGGCTACACCTTC. It encodes CASSFYINYGYTF.

Concerning this clonotype itself: A much bigger clone sits one base away, suggesting this may be a read error. This chain joins TRBV11-1 and TRBJ2-7; the match to TRBD1 covers 7 bases. The germline CDR1 and CDR2 sequences are SGHAT and FQDESV (reference sequence). This CDR3 is 19 amino acids long. The CDR3 reads CASSGMTGQSSFLSYERYF. CDR3 nucleotide sequence: TGTGCCAGCAGCGGCATGACGGGACAGAGTTCTTTTCTCTCCTACGAGCGGTACTTC.

Notes on this clonotype: A read error may explain this, as a much larger clone is one base away. This chain connects TRBV13 to TRBJ2-1, with D perhaps matching TRBD2 (7 bases). CDR1 is PRHDT, CDR2 FYEKMQ, per germline (reference sequence). CDR3 length: 17 residues. Trimming stripped 4 bases from V and 2 bases from J, with 18 bases between. CDR3 residues: CASSWGGPAGPYNEQFF. The CDR3 DNA reads as TGTGCCAGCAGCTGGGGGGGCCCAGCGGGGCCCTACAATGAGCAGTTCTTC.

This clonotype was seen repeatedly, ten times or more. The chain uses TRBV6-1 and TRBJ2-4; D uncertain. V dropped 5 bases and J dropped 0 bases, with 14 bases sitting between them. This CDR3 region has 16 residues. Germline assignment: CDR1 MNHNS and CDR2 SASEGT. In nucleotides, the CDR3 is TGTGCCAGCAGTCCTGACTTCCACCTAGCCAAAAACATTCAGTACTTC. Residues: CASSPDFHLAKNIQYF.

About this clonotype: Given a much more abundant clone one base away, this may be a read error. The chain uses TRBV7-9 and TRBJ2-1; D uncertain. Germline V CDR1 and CDR2: SEHNR, FQNEAQ (reference sequence). There are 15 residues in the CDR3. CDR3 nucleotide sequence: TGTGTCAGCAGACAAATCCCATCTGTATACAATGAGCAGTTCTTC. Its protein product is CVSRQIPSVYNEQFF.

A word on this clonotype: This may come from a read error, since a much larger clone is one base off. The chain links TRBV7-2 to TRBJ2-6, with 7 bases identical to TRBD2. From germline, CDR1 is SGHTA and CDR2 FQGNSA. CDR3 length equals 16 residues. CDR3 residues: CVSGPGGTVGANVLTF. CDR3 nucleotides: TGTGTCAGCGGCCCCGGGGGGACGGTGGGGGCCAACGTCCTGACTTTC.

The gene calls are TRBV29-1 and TRBJ2-1; 8 bases match TRBD2. The V gene's germline CDR1 is SQVTM and CDR2 ANQGSEA. The length of the CDR3 is 14 residues. Unmatched junction bases numbered 10, after V lost 5 bases and J lost 7 bases. CDR3: CSVKTGLAANEQFF. The CDR3 nucleotides are TGCAGCGTTAAAACTGGACTAGCAGCGAATGAGCAGTTCTTC.

This clonotype was found many times. The CDR3 region is CASTPSGVSNEKLFF. The CDR3 bases are TGTGCCAGCACCCCTAGCGGGGTATCTAATGAAAAACTGTTTTTT. V gene TRBV6-1 combines with J gene TRBJ1-4; D not resolved. CDR3 size: 15 residues. V lost 7 bases to trimming and J lost 3 bases, with 15 bases between them. Germline CDR1 and CDR2: MNHNS and SASEGT.

This clonotype was recorded many times. V is TRBV9 and J is TRBJ2-1; TRBD2 agrees at 7 bases. J lost 7 bases, V lost 4 bases, and 2 bases had no gene match. The CDR3 covers 12 residues. Germline V lookup: CDR1 SGDLS, CDR2 YYNGEE. CDR3 in amino acids: CASSRRENEQFF. The CDR3 bases are TGTGCCAGCAGCCGGCGGGAGAATGAGCAGTTCTTC.

This clonotype was observed many times. The chain couples TRBV30 to TRBJ2-7; 8 bases match TRBD2. The CDR3 has 15 residues. Germline trimming cut 4 bases from V and 4 bases from J; bases unmatched to any gene: 12. Germline V gives CDR1 GTSNPN, CDR2 SVGIG (reference sequence). The CDR3 is CAWKRREGLGYEQYF. DNA for the CDR3: TGTGCCTGGAAGAGACGGGAGGGCTTGGGGTACGAGCAGTACTTC.

The table lists this clonotype with many counts. The chain uses TRBV20-1 and TRBJ2-3; D perhaps matches TRBD2 (6 bases). V lost 2 bases to trimming and J lost 2 bases, with 14 bases between them. This CDR3 spans 15 amino acids. Germline CDR1 reads DFQATT; CDR2 reads SNEGSKA (reference sequence). CDR3 in DNA: TGCAGTGCTAGACGCGGGACTCCCTTCACAGATACGCAGTATTTT. Its protein is CSARRGTPFTDTQYF.

This clonotype was detected ten times or more. The chain is built from TRBV6-1 and TRBJ2-3; 9 bases agree with TRBD1. CDR1 is MNHNS and CDR2 is SASEGT in the germline V gene. The trim removed 10 bases at V and 11 bases at J, leaving 13 bases unmatched. The CDR3 is 13 residues long. CDR3 in DNA: TGTGCCACCAAGGAGGACAGGGGAAAAAAGCAGTATTTT. It codes for CATKEDRGKKQYF.

This clonotype was found many times. The rearrangement links TRBV10-3 to TRBJ1-4, with 9 nucleotides matching TRBD1. V was clipped by 6 bases and J by 7 bases; unmatched bases: 3. This CDR3 is 13 amino acids long. Looked up from germline, CDR1 is ENHRY and CDR2 is SYGVKD. The CDR3: CAISEDRGEKLFF. The CDR3 nucleotides are TGTGCCATCAGCGAGGACAGGGGTGAAAAACTGTTTTTT.

The sample holds many counts of this clonotype. The chain carries TRBV18 and TRBJ1-1; 8 bases match TRBD1. The CDR3 loop spans 13 amino acids. J was trimmed by 4 bases and V by 6 bases; bases with no gene match: 4. Germline CDR1 KGHSH, CDR2 LQKENI. CDR3: CASSPGQGTEAFF. The CDR3 DNA sequence: TGTGCCAGCTCTCCCGGACAGGGCACTGAAGCTTTCTTT. Full variable domain (rest looked up from reference TRBV18 and TRBJ1-1): NAGVMQNPRHLVRRRGQEARLRCSPMKGHSHVYWYRQLPEEGLKFMVYLQKENIIDESGMPKERFSAEFPKEGPSILRIQQVVRGDSAAYFCASSPGQGTEAFFGQGTRLTVV.

This clonotype was recorded many times. The chain is built from TRBV6-5 and TRBJ2-1, with D possibly being TRBD2 (5 bases). Germline V lookup: CDR1 MNHEY, CDR2 SVGAGI. Trimming shortened V by 2 bases and J by 0 bases, and 14 bases separated the two germline ends. The CDR3 contains 17 residues. For the CDR3, the DNA is TGTGCCAGCAGTTACACCGCGGGTAAGAGCTCCTACAATGAGCAGTTCTTC. Translating gives CASSYTAGKSSYNEQFF.

A word on this clonotype: A read error may account for a junction end that differs from germline. The V call is TRBV6-1, the J call TRBJ2-1, with a possible D match to TRBD1 (6 bases). CDR1 MNHNS and CDR2 SASEGT come from the germline V gene. The CDR3 has 13 amino acids. Here the CDR3 DNA reads TGTGCTACACATAGAGGGGGACACAATGGGCAGTTCTTC. Its protein product is CATHRGGHNGQFF.

This clonotype was recorded at least ten times. The chain uses TRBV4-3 and TRBJ2-3, with D uncertain. The length of the CDR3 is 14 residues. Germline lookup yields CDR1 LGHNA and CDR2 YSLEER. The germline V and J ends were trimmed by 1 base and 3 bases, with 8 bases remaining between them. As DNA, the CDR3 is TGCGCCAGCAGCCAAGCGGCCAAAACAGATACGCAGTATTTT. Translation: CASSQAAKTDTQYF.

There are a few counts of this clonotype. This chain uses TRBV4-3 with TRBJ2-7, with TRBD2 matching over 12 bases. Germline V lookup: CDR1 LGHNA, CDR2 YSLEER. The CDR3 length is 18 residues. The V and J ends lost 1 base and 7 bases, in that order; junction bases with no gene match: 14. The CDR3 DNA is TGCGCCAGCAGCCAAGGGACTAGCGGGACTGCCGTGGGGAGGGAGCAGTACTTC. Translated, it gives CASSQGTSGTAVGREQYF.

A few counts support this clonotype. V usage is TRBV6-5 and J usage is TRBJ2-4; TRBD2 is a possible D gene (5 bases). The germline CDR1 and CDR2 sequences are MNHEY and SVGAGI. The CDR3 totals 15 residues. CDR3 nucleotide sequence: TGTCCCGCCAGCAGTTATCGGGGAACCAAAAACATTCAGTACTTC. Amino acid sequence: CPASSYRGTKNIQYF.

This clonotype was seen at least ten times. The gene calls are TRBV20-1 and TRBJ1-6, with D unclear. The CDR3 length is 12 residues. In germline, CDR1 is DFQATT, CDR2 SNEGSKA (reference sequence). The ends were cut back, 3 bases at V and 8 bases at J, with 8 bases in the middle. In DNA form, the CDR3 reads TGCAGTGCTAGTGCGGCCGATTCACCCCTCCACTTT. Protein sequence: CSASAADSPLHF.

The chain links TRBV7-9 to TRBJ2-3; no reliable D call. The germline V gene encodes CDR1 SEHNR and CDR2 FQNEAQ (reference sequence). Trimming stripped 2 bases from V and 2 bases from J, with 8 bases between. This CDR3 has 14 amino acids. The CDR3 region has the DNA TGTGCCAGCAGCTTATCAATCGACACAGATACGCAGTATTTT. It encodes CASSLSIDTDTQYF.

Comment on this clonotype: It may be a read error: a sequence one base away is much more abundant. The gene calls are TRBV12-3 or TRBV12-4 and TRBJ1-2; TRBD1 is a possible D gene (6 bases). There are 13 residues in the CDR3. The CDR3 coding sequence is TGTACCAGCAGCCCGCCCCAGGGGCTCGGCTACACCTTC. It codes for CTSSPPQGLGYTF.

The rearrangement links TRBV15 to TRBJ2-7; TRBD2 matches 13 bases. The CDR3 sequence is 15 residues long. CDR1 is LNHNV and CDR2 is YYDKDF in the germline V gene (reference sequence). With V trimmed by 9 bases and J by 5 bases, 10 bases remained unmatched. CDR3 in amino acids: CATGLAGVGFNEQYF. CDR3 sequence (DNA): TGTGCCACTGGACTAGCGGGAGTAGGGTTCAACGAGCAGTACTTC.

Many counts were recorded for this clonotype. The chain joins TRBV27 to TRBJ2-3; D is undetermined. V was trimmed by 6 bases and J by 0 bases, leaving 7 bases between them. The CDR3 loop spans 13 amino acids. Germline lookup yields CDR1 MNHEY and CDR2 SMNVEV (reference sequence). The CDR3 is CASRETSTDTQYF. DNA for the CDR3: TGTGCCAGCAGGGAAACTAGCACAGATACGCAGTATTTT.

This clonotype was counted many times. This chain joins TRBV12-3 or TRBV12-4 and TRBJ2-7; D not certain. The V and J ends lost 11 bases and 3 bases respectively, with 14 bases between them. The CDR3 is 12 residues long. CDR3 coding DNA: TGTGCCGGCCTCAAAGGGCGCTACGAGCAGTACTTC. This codes for CAGLKGRYEQYF.

This clonotype was counted at least ten times. The chain recombines TRBV15 with TRBJ2-7, with D possibly being TRBD2 (5 bases). This CDR3 contains 16 residues. CDR1 and CDR2 (germline): LNHNV, YYDKDF (reference sequence). Trimming removed 5 bases from V and 3 bases from J, with 20 bases in between. CDR3 bases: TGTGCCACCAGCGGCCTTCGTGGAGCGGTCTACTACGAGCAGTACTTC. Its translation: CATSGLRGAVYYEQYF.

Only a few counts were recorded for this clonotype. The V gene is TRBV11-2, the J gene TRBJ1-4, with D perhaps TRBD1 (6 bases). Trimming removed 7 bases at V and 11 bases at J, with 20 bases between. Per the germline V gene, CDR1 is SGHAT and CDR2 is FQNNGV. The CDR3 has 14 amino acids. Here the CDR3 DNA reads TGTGCCAGCAACTCGGACAGCCGGGCTGGGAAACTGTTTTTT. It specifies CASNSDSRAGKLFF.

This chain connects TRBV6-1 to TRBJ1-1; D call uncertain. CDR3 length equals 14 residues. Germline loops: CDR1 MNHNS, CDR2 SASEGT. V dropped 5 bases and J dropped 1 base, with 11 bases sitting between them. In nucleotides, the CDR3 is TGTGCCAGCAGTAGGGCCCGGCGGAACACTGAAGCTTTCTTT. This gives the protein CASSRARRNTEAFF.

The table lists this clonotype with a few counts. V usage is TRBV7-2 and J usage is TRBJ2-7; 9 nucleotides agree with TRBD1. Germline loops: CDR1 SGHTA, CDR2 FQGNSA. Trimming cost V 6 bases and J 1 base; bases outside gene matches: 4. This CDR3 contains 14 residues. CDR3 region: CASRRGTGSYEQYF. DNA for the CDR3: TGTGCCAGCAGAAGGGGGACAGGGTCCTACGAGCAGTACTTC.

This clonotype was detected only a few times. V is TRBV7-2 and J is TRBJ1-1, with D possibly being TRBD1 (5 bases). Germline V gene sequence: CDR1 SGHTA, CDR2 FQGNSA. The CDR3 is 11 amino acids. The CDR3 DNA reads as TGTGCGGGGGGGGGGTACACTGAAGCTTTCTTT. Amino acids: CAGGGYTEAFF.